These 29 T cell receptor beta chains originate from one sample sequenced in a study of cytomegalovirus exposure and HLA in healthy donors. PCR involved 60 Vbeta and 13 Jbeta primers. The table came from immunoSEQ multiplex PCR; TCRdb's copy has only in-frame clones and leaves some out. Among more than 150,000 clones, around 77% were seen once, and the ten largest hold 1.5% to 2%. Sample: PBMCs. These TCRs come from a young woman in good health and CMV-seronegative.

The chain joins TRBV19 to TRBJ1-5; D may be TRBD1 (6 bases). Germline V gene sequence: CDR1 LNHDA, CDR2 SQIVND (reference sequence). The CDR3 extends over 15 amino acids. Between the trimmed V and J ends, which lost 1 base and 3 bases, there was a span of 10 bases. This CDR3 is CASSIVGTTNQPQHF. DNA for the CDR3: TGTGCCAGTAGTATAGTGGGGACAACCAATCAGCCCCAGCATTTT.

This CDR3 reads CASSSASGGYYEQYF. DNA of the CDR3: TGCGCCAGCAGCTCAGCTAGCGGGGGGTACTACGAGCAGTACTTC. The chain has TRBV5-1 and TRBJ2-7; TRBD2 matches at 11 bases. Per the germline V gene, CDR1 is SGHRS and CDR2 is YFSETQ. V was pared by 3 bases and J by 3 bases, with 5 bases of the junction left unmatched. This CDR3 comprises 15 residues.

This chain links TRBV19 with TRBJ1-5, with D possibly being TRBD1 (5 bases). The CDR3 is 15 amino acids. Between the trimmed V and J ends, which lost 3 bases and 2 bases, there was a span of 11 bases. The germline V gene has CDR1 LNHDA and CDR2 SQIVND (reference sequence). The CDR3 loop reads CASSIPGGGNQPQHF. CDR3 sequence (DNA): TGTGCCAGTAGTATTCCTGGGGGGGGCAATCAGCCCCAGCATTTT.

This clone was detected only once. The genes are TRBV7-3 and TRBJ2-1; the match to TRBD2 covers 12 bases. CDR1 and CDR2 from the germline V gene are SGHTA and FQGTGA. The CDR3 is made up of 16 amino acids. V dropped 5 bases and J dropped 4; count of bases not matched to a gene: 6. CDR3 amino acids: CASSLLAGGGYNEQFF. CDR3 in DNA: TGTGCCAGCAGCCTACTAGCGGGGGGAGGTTACAATGAGCAGTTCTTC.

The V and J genes are TRBV7-3 and TRBJ2-1, with 8 positions matching TRBD2. There are 15 residues in the CDR3. Germline CDR1 reads SGHTA; CDR2 reads FQGTGA. The V segment lost 5 bases and the J segment 5 bases; nucleotides outside the gene matches: 8. This chain's CDR3 is CASSHRTSNNNEQFF. CDR3 nucleotide sequence: TGTGCCAGCAGCCATCGGACTAGCAACAACAATGAGCAGTTCTTC.

This chain links TRBV9 with TRBJ1-1; D possibly corresponds to TRBD1 (5 bases). CDR3 size: 13 residues. CDR1 SGDLS and CDR2 YYNGEE come from the germline V gene. V was clipped by 0 bases and J by 10 bases, with 13 bases between them. The CDR3 loop is CASSVDPEGAAFF. DNA of the CDR3: TGTGCCAGCAGCGTAGATCCGGAAGGGGCAGCTTTCTTT.

This chain uses TRBV15 with TRBJ2-5, with 12 bases identical to TRBD2. V gave up 2 bases and J gave up 5 bases; unmatched junction bases: 12. The germline V gene has CDR1 LNHNV and CDR2 YYDKDF (reference sequence). This CDR3 is 18 amino acids long. The CDR3, as DNA: TGTGCCACCAGCAGAAGAGGGCTAGCGGGGGGGCGGGACGAGACCCAGTACTTC. Translating it yields CATSRRGLAGGRDETQYF.

The genes are TRBV4-3 and TRBJ2-7; 8 bases match TRBD2. Germline assignment: CDR1 LGHNA and CDR2 YSLEER. This CDR3 is built from 15 residues. The trim removed 4 bases at V and 1 base at J, leaving 6 bases unmatched. The CDR3 loop reads CASSLGSSGSYEQYF. The CDR3 region has the DNA TGCGCCAGCAGCCTCGGTTCTAGCGGGTCCTACGAGCAGTACTTC.

This clone was recorded only once. The chain employs TRBV9 and TRBJ1-5, with D unclear. CDR1 is SGDLS, CDR2 YYNGEE, per germline. There are 12 residues in the CDR3. V shed 4 bases and J shed 2 bases, with 4 bases lying between them. CDR3 amino acids: CASSPGNQPQHF. CDR3 bases: TGTGCCAGCAGCCCCGGCAATCAGCCCCAGCATTTT.

The rearrangement links TRBV15 to TRBJ2-7, with a possible D match to TRBD1 (6 bases). CDR3 size: 15 residues. The ends were cut back, 0 bases at V and 3 bases at J, with 12 bases in the middle. The germline V gene encodes CDR1 LNHNV and CDR2 YYDKDF (reference sequence). Written as DNA, the CDR3 is TGTGCCACCAGCAGAGACACGGACAGCTACTACGAGCAGTACTTC. Its translation: CATSRDTDSYYEQYF.

The chain has TRBV7-3 and TRBJ2-7; possibly TRBD1 for D (6 bases). V was clipped by 5 bases and J by 2 bases, with 10 bases between them. The CDR3 is 13 amino acids. Per germline, CDR1 SGHTA and CDR2 FQGTGA. CDR3 in DNA: TGTGCCAGCAGCCCAGGACAGCCCTACGAGCAGTACTTC. Translation: CASSPGQPYEQYF.

The V and J genes are TRBV7-8 and TRBJ2-7, with 9 positions matching TRBD2. After removal of 8 bases from V and 4 bases from J, the junction contained 15 bases not matched to a gene. The germline gives CDR1 SGHVS, CDR2 FQNEAQ. This CDR3 comprises 16 residues. The CDR3 DNA reads as TGTGCCAGCTCCCCAAGGGCGGGGGGGACACGGTACGAGCAGTACTTC. This codes for CASSPRAGGTRYEQYF.

The chain recombines TRBV5-1 with TRBJ1-1; 7 bases match TRBD1. The germline CDR1 and CDR2 sequences are SGHRS and YFSETQ. CDR3 length: 14 amino acids. V gave up 4 bases and J gave up 7 bases; unmatched junction bases: 10. CDR3 in DNA: TGCGCCAGCAGCCCCGAGACAGGGCGTGATGAAGCTTTCTTT. Translation gives CASSPETGRDEAFF.

The chain has TRBV11-2 and TRBJ2-7; a possible D gene is TRBD2 (6 bases). This CDR3 has 16 residues. Trimming stripped 1 base from V and 4 bases from J, with 17 bases between. Germline V CDR1 and CDR2: SGHAT, FQNNGV. Written as DNA, the CDR3 is TGTGCCAGCAGCTTAGGGCTCCCCAGTGCGGGGTACGAGCAGTACTTC. It encodes CASSLGLPSAGYEQYF.

The chain joins TRBV7-2 to TRBJ1-1; 12 bases map to TRBD1. CDR3 length: 15 amino acids. Germline trimming cut 5 bases from V and 6 bases from J; bases unmatched to any gene: 7. The germline CDR1 and CDR2 sequences are SGHTA and FQGNSA. The CDR3 bases are TGTGCCAGCAGCGCCCGGGACAGGGGGCGCGCTGAAGCTTTCTTT. This encodes CASSARDRGRAEAFF.

The chain couples TRBV5-6 to TRBJ2-7; D perhaps matches TRBD2 (6 bases). V shed 5 bases and J shed 2 bases, with 11 bases lying between them. Looked up from germline, CDR1 is SGHDT and CDR2 is YYEEEE. CDR3 length: 13 amino acids. CDR3 amino acids: CASSRGRAYEQYF. In DNA, the CDR3 is TGTGCCAGCAGTCGGGGGAGAGCCTACGAGCAGTACTTC.

The chain links TRBV18 to TRBJ2-5; a weak D match, TRBD1 (6 bases). In germline, CDR1 is KGHSH, CDR2 LQKENI. Trimming stripped 3 bases from V and 5 bases from J, with 16 bases between. There are 15 residues in the CDR3. The CDR3 DNA follows: TGTGCCAGCTCACCGGATCTGGGGGCGCGGGAGACCCAGTACTTC. Translation gives CASSPDLGARETQYF.

V and J are TRBV9 and TRBJ2-5; 15 nucleotides align to TRBD2. CDR1 and CDR2 from the germline V gene are SGDLS and YYNGEE. V lost 5 bases, J lost 4 bases, and 12 bases stayed unmatched. The CDR3 extends over 18 amino acids. CDR3 amino acids: CASSGGGLAGGLGETQYF. The DNA for the CDR3 is TGTGCCAGCAGTGGGGGTGGACTAGCGGGGGGGCTTGGAGAGACCCAGTACTTC. The whole variable domain, remainder taken from reference TRBV9 and TRBJ2-5, is DSGVTQTPKHLITATGQRVTLRCSPRSGDLSVYWYQQSLDQGLQFLIQYYNGEERAKGNILERFSAQQFPDLHSELNLSSLELGDSALYFCASSGGGLAGGLGETQYFGPGTRLLVL.

In its sample, this clone was seen once. The chain uses TRBV4-3 and TRBJ2-5, with 7 bases matching TRBD2. The V gene's germline CDR1 is LGHNA and CDR2 YSLEER. The CDR3 is 13 amino acids. The J segment lost 9 bases and the V segment lost 3 bases, leaving 7 bases of the junction unmatched. The CDR3 region is CASSHGLVSAQYF. Written as DNA, the CDR3 is TGCGCCAGCAGCCACGGACTAGTTTCGGCCCAGTACTTC.

The sample holds a few counts of this clone. The rearrangement joins TRBV7-8 to TRBJ1-5; weak D call: TRBD1 (5 bases). The germline gives CDR1 SGHVS, CDR2 FQNEAQ. This CDR3 is 14 amino acids long. V was trimmed by 3 bases and J by 7 bases, leaving 13 bases between them. The CDR3, as DNA: TGTGCCAGCAGCTTGCGGGAGGGGATGCAGCCCCAGCATTTT. As protein: CASSLREGMQPQHF.

The J gene is TRBJ1-4, the V gene TRBV6-1; maybe TRBD1 (6 bases). Trimming pared 0 bases from V and 5 bases from J, leaving 13 bases between. From germline, CDR1 is MNHNS and CDR2 SASEGT. The CDR3 sequence is 16 residues long. CDR3 protein: CASSEARAGTNEKLFF. The CDR3 bases are TGTGCCAGCAGTGAAGCGCGGGCAGGGACAAATGAAAAACTGTTTTTT.

The chain links TRBV7-2 to TRBJ1-2, with no clear D. The CDR3 covers 15 residues. CDR1 is SGHTA, CDR2 FQGNSA, per germline. The germline V and J ends were trimmed by 4 bases and 3 bases, with 15 bases remaining between them. CDR3 sequence reads: CASSSRSGADYGYTF. CDR3 in DNA: TGTGCCAGCAGCTCCCGCAGCGGCGCCGACTATGGCTACACCTTC.

This clone was detected only once. The gene calls are TRBV19 and TRBJ2-3; 10 nucleotides line up with TRBD2. The CDR3 totals 17 residues. Trimming removed 7 bases from V and 3 bases from J; junction bases left unmatched: 13. The germline gives CDR1 LNHDA, CDR2 SQIVND (reference sequence). CDR3 nucleotides: TGTGCCAGTAAACGGTCAATGAGCGGGGGGGGGACAGATACGCAGTATTTT. As protein: CASKRSMSGGGTDTQYF.

This clone has a single count. The chain carries TRBV11-3 and TRBJ2-3; 13 bases line up with TRBD2. The CDR3 consists of 17 residues. Germline V gene lookup returns CDR1 SGHNT and CDR2 YENEEA. The V segment lost 5 bases and the J segment 2 bases; nucleotides outside the gene matches: 7. The CDR3 DNA reads TGTGCCAGCAGCCAAGGACTAGCGGGGGCTTACACAGATACGCAGTATTTT. Translating gives CASSQGLAGAYTDTQYF.

This clone was seen a few times. V and J are TRBV4-3 and TRBJ1-1, with unresolved D. There are 14 residues in the CDR3. V lost 2 bases and J 3 bases, leaving 10 bases between the germline ends. Germline V gives CDR1 LGHNA, CDR2 YSLEER. DNA for the CDR3: TGCGCCAGCAGCCAAACGCGGGCGTACACTGAAGCTTTCTTT. This gives the protein CASSQTRAYTEAFF.

The V call is TRBV2, the J call TRBJ1-2, with D possibly being TRBD1 (5 bases). Between the trimmed V and J ends, which lost 1 base and 5 bases, there was a span of 17 bases. From germline, CDR1 is SNHLY and CDR2 FYNNEI. The CDR3 is made up of 16 amino acids. The CDR3 is CASSEVHRLYSYGYTF. As DNA, the CDR3 is TGTGCCAGCAGTGAAGTTCACAGGCTCTATTCTTATGGCTACACCTTC.

Details on this clone: Within the sample, other DNA sequences also encode this same CDR3. This sequence joins TRBV4-2 and TRBJ2-1; TRBD2 matches 9 bases. Germline V gives CDR1 LGHNA, CDR2 YNFKEQ. V was pared by 1 base and J by 4 bases, with 2 bases of the junction left unmatched. The CDR3 covers 15 residues. In DNA form, the CDR3 reads TGTGCCAGCAGCCAAGCTAGCGGGGTTTACAATGAGCAGTTCTTC. It translates to CASSQASGVYNEQFF.

This clone was detected only a few times. This rearrangement joins TRBV6-1 to TRBJ1-3; unclear D gene. The CDR3 is 13 amino acids. The germline CDR1 and CDR2 sequences are MNHNS and SASEGT. V lost 6 bases, J lost 0 bases, and 6 bases lay in between. The CDR3 sequence: CASRLSSGNTIYF. In nucleotides, the CDR3 is TGTGCCAGCAGGTTATCCTCTGGAAACACCATATATTTT.

This sequence joins TRBV7-3 and TRBJ2-1, with 8 bases identical to TRBD2. Germline CDR1 and CDR2: SGHTA and FQGTGA. V lost 1 base to trimming and J lost 4 bases; unmatched junction nucleotides: 3. This CDR3 comprises 15 residues. CDR3 bases: TGTGCCAGCAGCTTAAACGCGGGGGGATACAATGAGCAGTTCTTC. The encoded protein is CASSLNAGGYNEQFF.